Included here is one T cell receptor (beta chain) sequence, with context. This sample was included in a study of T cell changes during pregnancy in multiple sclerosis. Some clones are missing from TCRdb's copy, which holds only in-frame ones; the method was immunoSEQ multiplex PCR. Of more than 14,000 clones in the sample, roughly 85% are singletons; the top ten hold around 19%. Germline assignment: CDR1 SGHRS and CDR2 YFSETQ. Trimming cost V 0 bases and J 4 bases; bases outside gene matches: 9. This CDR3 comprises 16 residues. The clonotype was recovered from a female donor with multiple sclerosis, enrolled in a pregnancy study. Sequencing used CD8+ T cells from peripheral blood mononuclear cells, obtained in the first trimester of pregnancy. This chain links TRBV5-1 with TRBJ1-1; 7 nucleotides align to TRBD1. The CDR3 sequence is CASSLEGGEGITEAFF. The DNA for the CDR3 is TGCGCCAGCAGCTTGGAAGGGGGCGAAGGGATCACTGAAGCTTTCTTT.